Detailed here is one TCR beta chain. Its antigen is not yet known. No base quality information exists; no much larger clone differs at one position. The cohort was made up of 650 to 700 healthy bone marrow donors. Cohort members were all nominally healthy when sampled, although unrecorded immune exposures were likely present. The donor was CMV seronegative and belonged to the group of around 400 seronegative cohort members. Every donor gave a peripheral blood sample, and the peripheral blood mononuclear cells from that sample were used for TCR beta sequencing. Genomic DNA was extracted from the blood cell samples with the Qiagen DNeasy Blood Extraction Kit. Libraries were built with the immunoSEQ multiplex PCR assay. The multiplex PCR relied on a mix of 60 forward primers for TCR Vbeta segments and 13 reverse primers for TCR Jbeta segments. Amplification of the CDR3 region of rearranged TCR beta genes was performed with a multiplex PCR assay on genomic DNA. Amplified TCR beta libraries were sequenced as 87-base-pair reads on the Illumina HiSeq System. As for the authors' bioinformatics: Across the 666 repertoires, a later analysis counted some 81 million unique TCR beta chains, around 11 million of which were shared by at least two donors. Raw reads were error-corrected and collapsed into unique sequences with a nearest-neighbor algorithm that merged closely related sequences to remove PCR and sequencing errors. To assign V, D and J gene segments, CDR3 sequences were aligned to IMGT reference sequences. For a sequence to be retained, at least a six-nucleotide match to both a V gene segment and a J gene segment was required. A rearrangement counted as productive if the CDR3 had no stop codons and remained in frame with V and J, and every other rearrangement counted as non-productive. Following IMGT convention, CDR3 was defined as the stretch from the second conserved V-encoded cysteine up to the conserved J-encoded phenylalanine. The earlier analysis of about 640 of the donors excluded any sequence lacking an unambiguous match to a single V gene segment. In an earlier analysis of around 590 of the donors, a V segment was called functional when productive rearrangements were above 56.7%, and segregating when the standard deviation between donors exceeded 5%. A statistical classification framework was built to diagnose cytomegalovirus status from the catalog of TCR beta chain sequences. In a later analysis, TCR nucleotide sequences were compared against IMGT/GENE-DB human TR gene sequences so that V and J genes could be assigned. A later analysis assigned CDR3 sequences and most-parsimonious VDJ recombination scenarios with the TCRdist pipeline. A later analysis defined each TCR beta chain by its CDR3 amino acid sequence plus V-gene family, and excluded reads lacking a unique V-gene family. To address suspected cross-contamination and a sequencing artifact, a later analysis removed 592 highly shared, low-generation-probability nucleotide sequences. For each public chain, a later analysis derived a clonal expansion index from normalized ranks of inferred template counts within each repertoire. In a later analysis, generation probabilities were computed using a VDJ recombination model fitted to out-of-frame rearrangements, and the results were checked against IGoR. In a later analysis, TCR-TCR, TCR-HLA and TCR-CMV co-occurrence was scored with hypergeometric tests, and a repertoire-size bias correction was applied to TCR pairs. To estimate false discovery rates, a later analysis permuted the HLA or CMV assignments 20 times. A later analysis grouped co-occurring TCRs with DBSCAN, adding TCRdist sequence similarity when clustering within HLA-allele-positive subsets. Co-occurrence clustering excluded repertoires with fewer than 30,000 or more than 120,000 public chains, plus five with anomalous nucleotide sharing. TCRdb mirrors the immuneACCESS table, restricted to in-frame sequences. Some clones are absent from its copies; in checked studies, under half trace to an unresolved V gene, and the reason for the others is unknown. The V and J calls and clone size are taken from that table; D and trimming were inferred from the DNA. The sample table contains roughly 180,000 clones; only one count was recorded for about 79% of them. The ten largest clones take up about 1.5% of the sample.

The sample belongs to a study of cytomegalovirus exposure and HLA in healthy donors (dated by TCRdb to about 2017). With regard to the full study: An earlier analysis of about 530 of the donors reported 250 to 350 Gb of sequence data and 90 million to 120 million unique TCR beta sequences obtained from roughly 180 million T cells. An earlier analysis of about 600 of the donors used high-throughput TCR beta sequencing to judge whether each TCR beta V gene segment behaved as functional or pseudogenic. A later analysis re-analyzed previously published TCR beta repertoires from 666 donors and added high-resolution HLA genotyping to study TCR occurrence patterns. Class I and class II HLA loci were covered by the typing at four-digit resolution. Alongside the repertoire data, information on donor age, sex, ethnicity and CMV serostatus was compiled. A separate validation cohort of 90 to 150 different subjects was used in addition to the roughly 640-subject first cohort. About five DR-DQ haplotypes were handled as single units for association and clustering because linkage in the cohort was strong. The T cell repertoires of under 700 subjects were profiled by immunosequencing and related to cytomegalovirus serostatus. Among approximately 370 genotyped donors of the cohort, an average of around 250,000 unique TCR beta nucleotide sequences was sequenced per donor, of which approximately 18% were non-productive. Among the roughly 370 genotyped donors, approximately 82% belonged to the genetic ancestry cluster associated with self-reported Caucasian donors. In a later genetic analysis, genome-wide SNP genotypes for about 55% of the roughly 700 donors were used, and that subset was treated as a discovery cohort. An early release covering some 640 HLA-typed donors comprised approximately 290 gigabases of sequencing data and around 85 million unique TCR sequences. Every repertoire in the discovery cohort had been generated on one and the same sequencing platform. The study aimed to test whether signatures of past pathogen exposure could be identified by cataloging public T cell receptors. Typing coverage varied by locus: roughly 620-640 donors for A, B, C, DRB1 and DQB1; 522 for DQA1; over 600 for DPA1; more than 450 for DPB1. Rather than drawing on any new phenotypic data, the later analysis identified candidate immune exposures from TCR beta sequences and the way those sequences occurred across donors. High-throughput TCR immunosequencing, statistical association of individual TCRs with disease status, and machine learning were combined to predict cytomegalovirus infection status. Study-wide conclusions, independent of this receptor: A later genetic analysis associated a missense DCLRE1C variant with V-gene and J-gene trimming of TCR beta chains, and an independent cohort replicated the association. According to a later analysis, most CMV-associated TCR beta chains appeared to be HLA-restricted, and the HLA associations seemed to be driven largely by CMV exposure. In a later analysis, the rate of TCR association differed among HLA loci, with DRB1 alleles having the most associated TCRs and HLA-C alleles having the fewest. In a later analysis, some 18,000 TCR beta sequences were associated with specific HLA alleles at a false discovery rate of 0.05. Roughly uniform sequencing depth across donors was assumed in presence/absence analyses, although this assumption may not hold. In vitro tests confirmed that a few of the cytomegalovirus-associated TCR beta chains recognize cytomegalovirus antigens. A later genetic analysis reported fewer N-insertions in productive TCRs among donors in an Asian-associated ancestry cluster than the approximately 700-donor mean. The authors suggested that the approach could potentially be extended to other disease states and immunological phenotypes. Correlated functional status among segregating V segments might be attributable to linkage disequilibrium, but an unknown experimental factor could not be ruled out. Across donors, most TCR sequences were observed very rarely, whereas some public TCRs were present in many individuals. CMV serostatus was the only immune exposure information available for the cohort. Because some donors lacked HLA typing at each locus, the association tests relied only on the typed subset. Strong co-occurrence of HLA alleles, especially DR and DQ, made assigning TCR associations to individual alleles difficult. The 87-base-pair reads could not distinguish some IMGT-functional V segments, including TRBV6-2 and TRBV6-3, so those segments were excluded. The classifier was reported to diagnose cytomegalovirus status with high specificity and sensitivity in both the original cohort and the validation cohort. About 17 rarely observed V segments, including chromosome 9 orphons, were excluded from the earlier analysis of about 500 of the donors because counts were too low. Broadly in line with IMGT annotations, most TCR beta V segments showed up in productive rearrangements about 87% or about 30% of the time in an earlier analysis of several hundred of the donors. Several of the top co-occurrence clusters appeared to be linked to parvovirus B19, influenza, CMV and Epstein-Barr virus, according to a later analysis. A cluster of highly shared sequence variants was judged likely to represent a technical artifact of the sequencing pipeline. A later analysis found that HLA-associated TCR beta chains were more clonally expanded and had lower generation probabilities than equally common non-associated chains. In this cohort, only TCR beta chains were sequenced, and detectable features were limited by the absence of alpha or paired-chain data. A further reported finding was that TCR beta sequences accurately predicted the HLA-A and HLA-B alleles for most subjects in the first cohort. The study listed 150 to 200 TCR beta chains as associated with cytomegalovirus.

A distance of 8 bases separates the germline ends of V and J, which lose 3 bases and 7 bases respectively. From a lookup of the germline V gene, CDR1 and CDR2 are SGHDT and YYEEEE. The CDR3 runs 13 residues from the cysteine to the phenylalanine. Only CDR3 DNA is held: 39 bases, read in frame from base 1. This sequence was found in a man between 18 and 29 years old in good health and CMV-seronegative. The sample consisted of PBMCs. This receptor chain uses TRBV5-6 and TRBJ1-6; TRBD1 might be the D gene, on 6 matching bases. The nucleotide sequence reads TGTGCCAGCAGCTGGGGGCGAAATTCACCCCTCCACTTT. Translated, this gives CASSWGRNSPLHF.